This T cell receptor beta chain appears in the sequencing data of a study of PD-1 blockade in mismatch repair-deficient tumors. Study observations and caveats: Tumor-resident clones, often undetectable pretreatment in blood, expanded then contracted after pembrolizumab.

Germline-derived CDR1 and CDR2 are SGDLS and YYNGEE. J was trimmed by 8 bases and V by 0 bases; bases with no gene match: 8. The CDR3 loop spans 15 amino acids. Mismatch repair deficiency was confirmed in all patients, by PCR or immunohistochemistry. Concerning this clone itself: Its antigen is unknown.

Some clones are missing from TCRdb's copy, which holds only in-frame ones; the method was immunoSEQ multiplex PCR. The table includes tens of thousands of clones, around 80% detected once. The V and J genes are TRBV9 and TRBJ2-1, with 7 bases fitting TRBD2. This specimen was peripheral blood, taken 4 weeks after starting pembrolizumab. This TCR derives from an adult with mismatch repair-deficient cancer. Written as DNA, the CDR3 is TGTGCCAGCAGCGTAGGGGCGGGAGTCCCCCATGAGCAGTTCTTC. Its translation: CASSVGAGVPHEQFF.